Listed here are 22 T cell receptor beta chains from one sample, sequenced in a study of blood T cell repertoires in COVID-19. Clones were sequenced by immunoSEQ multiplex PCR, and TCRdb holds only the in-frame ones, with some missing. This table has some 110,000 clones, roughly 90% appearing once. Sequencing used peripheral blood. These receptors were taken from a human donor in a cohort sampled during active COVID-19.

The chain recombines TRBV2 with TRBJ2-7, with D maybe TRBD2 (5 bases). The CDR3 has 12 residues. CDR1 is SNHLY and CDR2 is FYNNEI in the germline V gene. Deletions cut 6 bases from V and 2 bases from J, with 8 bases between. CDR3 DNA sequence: TGTGCCAGCAGCTTCGGGACCTACGAGCAGTACTTC. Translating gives CASSFGTYEQYF.

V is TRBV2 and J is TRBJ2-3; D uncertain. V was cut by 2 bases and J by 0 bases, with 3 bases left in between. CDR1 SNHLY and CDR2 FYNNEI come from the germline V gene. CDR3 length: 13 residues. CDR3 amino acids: CASSERSTDTQYF. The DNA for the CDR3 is TGTGCCAGCAGTGAACGGAGCACAGATACGCAGTATTTT.

This chain's CDR3 is CASSQESGQASYEQYF. The CDR3, as DNA: TGCGCCAGCAGCCAAGAGTCGGGACAGGCCTCTTACGAGCAGTACTTC. The V gene is TRBV4-1, the J gene TRBJ2-7; 8 positions agree with TRBD1. CDR1 and CDR2 from the germline V gene are MGHRA and YSYEKL. The CDR3 spans 16 residues. With 0 bases clipped from V and 4 bases from J, the junction kept 8 bases outside the gene matches.

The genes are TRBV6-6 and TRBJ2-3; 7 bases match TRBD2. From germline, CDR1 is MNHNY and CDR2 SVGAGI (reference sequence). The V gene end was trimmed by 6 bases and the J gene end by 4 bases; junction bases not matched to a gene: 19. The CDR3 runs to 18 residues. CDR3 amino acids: CASSRHAPGLGGADTQYF. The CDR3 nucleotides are TGTGCCAGCAGCCGACATGCTCCCGGACTAGGAGGGGCAGATACGCAGTATTTT.

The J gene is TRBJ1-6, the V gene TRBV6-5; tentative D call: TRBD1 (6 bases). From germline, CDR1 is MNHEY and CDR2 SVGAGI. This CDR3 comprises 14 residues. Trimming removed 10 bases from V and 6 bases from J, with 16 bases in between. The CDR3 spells CANSPTGFNSPLHF. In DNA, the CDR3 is TGTGCCAACTCACCGACAGGTTTTAATTCACCCCTCCACTTT.

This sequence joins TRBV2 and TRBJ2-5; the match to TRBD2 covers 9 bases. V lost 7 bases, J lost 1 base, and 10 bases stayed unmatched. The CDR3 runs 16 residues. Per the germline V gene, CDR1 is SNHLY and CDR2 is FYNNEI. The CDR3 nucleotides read TGTGCCAGCATTACTTTACGAGCGGGGGGCCAAGAGACCCAGTACTTC. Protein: CASITLRAGGQETQYF.

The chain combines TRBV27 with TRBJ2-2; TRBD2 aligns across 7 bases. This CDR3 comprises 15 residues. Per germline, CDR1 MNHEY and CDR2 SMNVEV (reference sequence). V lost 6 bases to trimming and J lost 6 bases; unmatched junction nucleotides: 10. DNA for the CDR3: TGTGCCAGCAGGCCGAGGGCGGGGGTCGCCGGGGAGCTGTTTTTT. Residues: CASRPRAGVAGELFF.

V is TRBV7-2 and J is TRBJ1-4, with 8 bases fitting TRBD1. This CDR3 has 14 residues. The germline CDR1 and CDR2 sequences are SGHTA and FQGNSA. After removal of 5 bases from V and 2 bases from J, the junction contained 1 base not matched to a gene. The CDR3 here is CASSPGGTNEKLFF. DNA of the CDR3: TGTGCCAGCAGCCCAGGGGGCACTAATGAAAAACTGTTTTTT.

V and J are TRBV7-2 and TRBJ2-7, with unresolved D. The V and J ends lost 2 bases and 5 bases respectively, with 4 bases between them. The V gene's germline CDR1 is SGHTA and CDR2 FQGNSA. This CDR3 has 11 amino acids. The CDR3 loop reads CASSLSHEQYF. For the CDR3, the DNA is TGTGCCAGCAGCTTAAGCCACGAGCAGTACTTC.

The CDR3 loop is CASSLVGSGRGGHYEQYF. The CDR3 coding sequence is TGTGCCAGCAGCTTAGTAGGTTCAGGACGAGGGGGCCACTACGAGCAGTACTTC. The chain joins TRBV7-8 to TRBJ2-7; 7 bases are a match to TRBD1. V trimming: 1 base; J trimming: 3 bases; junction bases outside the gene matches: 15. The CDR3 is 18 residues long. Germline V gene lookup returns CDR1 SGHVS and CDR2 FQNEAQ.

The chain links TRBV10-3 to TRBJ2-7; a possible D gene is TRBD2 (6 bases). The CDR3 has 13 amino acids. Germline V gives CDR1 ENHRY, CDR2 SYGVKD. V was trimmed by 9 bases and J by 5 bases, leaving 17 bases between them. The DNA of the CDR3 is TGTGCCATACCAAACCGGGACTCAGACGAGCAGTACTTC. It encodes CAIPNRDSDEQYF.

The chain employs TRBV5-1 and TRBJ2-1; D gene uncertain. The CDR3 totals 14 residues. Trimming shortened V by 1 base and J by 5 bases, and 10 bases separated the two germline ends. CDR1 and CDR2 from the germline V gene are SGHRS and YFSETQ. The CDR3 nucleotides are TGCGCCAGCAGCTTGACCGACTGGGACAATGAGCAGTTCTTC. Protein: CASSLTDWDNEQFF.

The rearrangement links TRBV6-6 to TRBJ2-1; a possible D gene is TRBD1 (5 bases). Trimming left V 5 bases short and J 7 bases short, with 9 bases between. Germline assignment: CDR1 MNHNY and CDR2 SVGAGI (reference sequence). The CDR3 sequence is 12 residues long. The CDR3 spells CASSPTANEQFF. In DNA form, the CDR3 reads TGTGCCAGCAGTCCGACAGCGAATGAGCAGTTCTTC.

The CDR3 reads CASSIGTGSYGYTF. The CDR3 nucleotides are TGTGCCAGTAGTATAGGGACAGGAAGCTATGGCTACACCTTC. The chain couples TRBV19 to TRBJ1-2; 7 bases are a match to TRBD1. V trimming: 1 base; J trimming: 4 bases; junction bases outside the gene matches: 3. This CDR3 region has 14 residues. CDR1 and CDR2 from the germline V gene are LNHDA and SQIVND (reference sequence).

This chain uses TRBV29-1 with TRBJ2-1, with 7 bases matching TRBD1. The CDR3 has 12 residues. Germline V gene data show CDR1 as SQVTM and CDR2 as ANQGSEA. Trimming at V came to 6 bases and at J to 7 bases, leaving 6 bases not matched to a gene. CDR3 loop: CSVGWGQNEQFF. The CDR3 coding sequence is TGCAGCGTGGGTTGGGGACAGAATGAGCAGTTCTTC.

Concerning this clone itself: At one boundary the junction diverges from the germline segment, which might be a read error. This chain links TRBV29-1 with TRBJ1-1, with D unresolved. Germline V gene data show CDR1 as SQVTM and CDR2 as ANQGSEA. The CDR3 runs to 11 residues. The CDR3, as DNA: TGCAGCGTATCGGGTTCCGAGCCCCCCCCGTTT. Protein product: CSVSGSEPPPF.

DNA of the CDR3: TGTGCCAGCAGCCAAGAATATAGGACTAGCGGGTTGAATGAGCAGTTCTTC. It specifies CASSQEYRTSGLNEQFF. The chain joins TRBV4-2 to TRBJ2-1; 11 bases line up with TRBD2. The CDR3 length is 17 residues. The germline V gene has CDR1 LGHNA and CDR2 YNFKEQ. Trimming took 0 bases from V and 7 from J; bases not matched to a gene: 8.

The CDR3 protein is CASSTTGTTEAFF. The CDR3 DNA reads TGTGCCAGCAGCACCACAGGGACCACTGAAGCTTTCTTT. The gene calls are TRBV11-2 and TRBJ1-1; a possible D gene is TRBD1 (6 bases). Trimming shortened V by 5 bases and J by 4 bases, and 11 bases separated the two germline ends. This CDR3 region has 13 residues. CDR1 is SGHAT, CDR2 FQNNGV, per germline.

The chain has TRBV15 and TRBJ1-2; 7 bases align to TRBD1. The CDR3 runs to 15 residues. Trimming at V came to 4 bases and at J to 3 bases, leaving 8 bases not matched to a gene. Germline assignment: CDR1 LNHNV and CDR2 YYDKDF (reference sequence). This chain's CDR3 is CATSTTQGNDYGYTF. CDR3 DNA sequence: TGTGCCACCAGCACCACACAGGGGAACGACTATGGCTACACCTTC.

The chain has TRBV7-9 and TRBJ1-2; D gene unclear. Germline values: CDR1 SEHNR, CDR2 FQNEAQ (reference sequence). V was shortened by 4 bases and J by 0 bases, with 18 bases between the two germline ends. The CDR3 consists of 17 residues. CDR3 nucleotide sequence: TGTGCCAGCAGCTCACGGGAGTCTCCTAATACTAACTATGGCTACACCTTC. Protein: CASSSRESPNTNYGYTF. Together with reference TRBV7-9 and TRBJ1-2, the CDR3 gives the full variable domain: DTGVSQNPRHKITKRGQNVTFRCDPISEHNRLYWYRQTLGQGPEFLTYFQNEAQLEKSRLLSDRFSAERPKGSFSTLEIQRTEQGDSAMYLCASSSRESPNTNYGYTFGSGTRLTVV.

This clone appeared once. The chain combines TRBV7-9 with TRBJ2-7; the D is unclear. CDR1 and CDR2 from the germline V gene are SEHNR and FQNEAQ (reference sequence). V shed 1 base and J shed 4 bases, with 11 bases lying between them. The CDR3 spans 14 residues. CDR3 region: CASSLDSIVYEQYF. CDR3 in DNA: TGTGCCAGCAGCTTAGACTCCATAGTTTACGAGCAGTACTTC.

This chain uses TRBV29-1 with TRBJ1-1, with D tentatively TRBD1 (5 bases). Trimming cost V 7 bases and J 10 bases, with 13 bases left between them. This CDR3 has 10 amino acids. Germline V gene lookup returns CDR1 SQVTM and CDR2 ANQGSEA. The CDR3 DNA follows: TGCAGCGCCTCGGGGGGGGGAGCTTTCTTT. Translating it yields CSASGGGAFF.